This record looks at one T cell receptor beta chain sequence and its context. Its target is not known. The PCR had 60 Vbeta and 13 Jbeta primers. Only in-frame clones appear in the TCRdb table, and some are missing; sequencing was by immunoSEQ multiplex PCR. The sample has about 180,000 clones, 75% to 85% seen once; the top ten hold 2% to 2.5%. This record belongs to a study of cytomegalovirus exposure and HLA in healthy donors. Looking at the study overall: Some 85 million unique TCRs from HLA-typed donors were held in an early data release. Findings of the study overall: There were several of the most significant clusters that appeared linked to common viral pathogens in a later analysis. Most sequenced TCRs were rare (though some public TCRs occurred in many donors).

This CDR3 has 15 residues. Trimming removed 5 bases from V and 5 bases from J; junction bases left unmatched: 9. CDR1 and CDR2 (germline): PRHDT, FYEKMQ (reference sequence). The clonotype was recovered from a woman aged 25 to 39 in good health and CMV-seropositive. V is TRBV13 and J is TRBJ2-5, with TRBD1 identical over 9 bases. Sequencing was carried out using PBMCs. The CDR3: CASSQPRQGDETQYF. In DNA form, the CDR3 reads TGTGCCAGCAGCCAACCGAGACAGGGGGACGAGACCCAGTACTTC.